This note documents a single T cell receptor beta chain sequence. TCRdb reprocessed the 5' RACE reads and stores each CDR3 protein as one record, lacking DNA. The table lists 310,000 or so distinct CDR3 sequences. The data stem from a study of monozygotic twins with inflammatory bowel disease. CDR1 is SGHNT and CDR2 is YYREEE in the germline V gene (reference sequence). The CDR3 is made up of 15 amino acids. The origin of this receptor is a human donor with ulcerative colitis or Crohn's disease, or a healthy co-twin of an affected twin (not recorded which). Specimen: blood. The chain recombines TRBV5-4 with TRBJ2-5; TCRdb's D call of TRBD1 is untestable without DNA. CDR3 region: CASSTDRGLEETQYF.